This entry lists 9 T cell receptor beta chains sequenced from one sample in a study of vaccination and CD4 T cells after COVID-19. Time point indicated: late sampling 161 to 241 days after vaccination in a few convalescent patients. As for treatment: approximately 9-day PBMC culture with coronavirus spike peptide pools or control peptides (ViraFEST assay). The Oncomine TCR Beta short-read assay was applied to DNA of cultured CD4+ T cells. TCRdb recomputed calls from the PCR reads with MiXCR, one row per CDR3 protein. The sample includes about 24,000 distinct CDR3 sequences, under 50% of them seen just once. Antigens of these TCRs are unknown. Sequenced material: CD4+ T cells from blood, cultured in vitro, taken about 7 months after SARS-CoV-2 vaccination. The origin of the receptors is a human donor who had recovered from COVID-19.

To note about this clonotype: One end of the junction is discordant with germline, which a read error may explain. The chain joins TRBV7-8 to TRBJ2-7; 9 nucleotides match TRBD2. CDR3 length equals 15 residues. From germline, CDR1 is SGHVS and CDR2 FQNEAQ. CDR3 bases: TGTGCCAACAGCGATAGCGGGAGACCCCCCTACGAGCAGTACTTC. As protein: CANSDSGRPPYEQYF.

In the case of this clonotype: At one boundary the junction diverges from the germline segment, which might be a read error. The chain employs TRBV20-1 and TRBJ1-2; 8 nucleotides line up with TRBD1. Germline V gene data show CDR1 as DFQATT and CDR2 as SNEGSKA (reference sequence). The CDR3 length is 13 residues. The CDR3 DNA follows: TGCGGTGCTAGGACAGGGAGTCGCTATGGCTACACCTTC. Protein product: CGARTGSRYGYTF.

This clonotype was seen a few times. This chain connects TRBV21-1 to TRBJ2-7; TRBD1 is the table's D call and was not checked against the DNA. TRBV21-1 is flagged as a pseudogene. There are 16 residues in the CDR3. The CDR3, as DNA: TGTGCCAGCAGTAAGAGAGTGTCCTGGGGTTCGTTCGAGCAGTACTTC. It codes for CASSKRVSWGSFEQYF.

Only a few counts were recorded for this clonotype. This rearrangement joins TRBV5-4 to TRBJ2-5, with D uncertain. Trimming shortened V by 0 bases and J by 2 bases, and 5 bases separated the two germline ends. CDR1 is SGHNT and CDR2 is YYREEE in the germline V gene (reference sequence). There are 13 residues in the CDR3. The CDR3 DNA reads as TGTGCCAGCAGCTTGGGCAAGCAAGAGACCCAGTACTTC. The encoded protein is CASSLGKQETQYF. Full variable domain (outside the CDR3, taken from reference TRBV5-4 and TRBJ2-5): ETGVTQSPTHLIKTRGQQVTLRCSSQSGHNTVSWYQQALGQGPQFIFQYYREEENGRGNFPPRFSGLQFPNYSSELNVNALELDDSALYLCASSLGKQETQYFGPGTRLLVL.

The V call is TRBV20-1, the J call TRBJ1-1, with D hard to call. Deletions cut 6 bases from V and 1 base from J, with 6 bases between. CDR1 and CDR2 from the germline V gene are DFQATT and SNEGSKA (reference sequence). The CDR3 totals 11 residues. CDR3 nucleotide sequence: TGCAGTGCCTCAGGGAACACTGAAGCTTTCTTT. It encodes CSASGNTEAFF.

V usage is TRBV7-2 and J usage is TRBJ2-5, with 9 positions matching TRBD2. Germline assignment: CDR1 SGHTA and CDR2 FQGNSA. This CDR3 is built from 17 residues. V gave up 1 base and J gave up 7 bases; unmatched junction bases: 13. The DNA of the CDR3 is TGTGCCAGCAGCTTAGGTCTGTCTAGCGGGATAGTTCGGACCCAGTACTTC. This sequence encodes CASSLGLSSGIVRTQYF.

The V and J genes are TRBV6-9 and TRBJ2-4; 7 nucleotides line up with TRBD1. The CDR3 runs 12 residues. Germline CDR1 and CDR2: MNHGY and SVAAGI. CDR3 sequence reads: CERQGGKNIQYF. CDR3 in DNA: TGTGAGAGACAGGGCGGCAAAAACATTCAGTACTTC.

The chain has TRBV7-8 and TRBJ2-7; 7 bases fit TRBD1. The germline V gene has CDR1 SGHVS and CDR2 FQNEAQ. The length of the CDR3 is 14 residues. J gave up 3 bases and V 3 bases, and 5 bases lay outside the gene matches. CDR3 bases: TGTGCCAGCAGCTTTCGGGACAGCCTCTACGAGCAGTACTTC. Its protein is CASSFRDSLYEQYF.

V gene TRBV27 combines with J gene TRBJ1-1; 9 nucleotides match TRBD1. The CDR3 contains 16 residues. V lost 5 bases and J lost 4; bases outside the gene matches: 11. Per germline, CDR1 MNHEY and CDR2 SMNVEV (reference sequence). This chain's CDR3 is CASSLLAGTGFTEAFF. The CDR3 DNA reads TGTGCCAGCAGTCTCTTGGCCGGGACAGGGTTCACTGAAGCTTTCTTT.